This is a list of T cell receptor beta chains from one sample in a study of read filtering for tumor transcriptome and immune sequencing. In TCRdb, the reads were re-called with MiXCR into one record per CDR3 protein. This sample has about 58,000 distinct CDR3 sequences, with over 9% found just once. The sequencing input was a population of CD138-negative cells sorted from bone marrow. The receptor source for this set is a donor aged 40 or older with multiple myeloma. The CDR3 runs from the conserved cysteine through the conserved F or W. A D gene is named only where the DNA matches it firmly. The size field reads once, few or many counts, or a class when the clone is expanded.

v_call: TRBV5-1
d_call: NA
j_call: TRBJ1-2
clone_size: medium-sized
cdr3_aa: CASSLPGEDYGYTF

v_call: TRBV28
d_call: TRBD1
j_call: TRBJ1-4
clone_size: many
cdr3_aa: CASSSTGQHEKLFF

v_call: TRBV7-9
d_call: NA
j_call: TRBJ2-5
clone_size: many
cdr3_aa: CASVYRDQGTQYF

v_call: TRBV27
d_call: TRBD1
j_call: TRBJ2-7
clone_size: many
cdr3_aa: CASSLKGQSYEQYF

v_call: TRBV20-1
d_call: TRBD1
j_call: TRBJ1-1
clone_size: many
cdr3_aa: CSAGRYRGTEAFF

v_call: TRBV29-1
d_call: NA
j_call: TRBJ2-2
clone_size: many
cdr3_aa: CSTRASGGNTGELFF

v_call: TRBV6-2/TRBV6-3
d_call: NA
j_call: TRBJ2-5
clone_size: many
cdr3_aa: CAGSTTDSHETQYF

v_call: TRBV5-1
d_call: NA
j_call: TRBJ1-1
clone_size: many
cdr3_aa: CASSREGGLAEAFF

v_call: TRBV29-1
d_call: TRBD1
j_call: TRBJ1-5
clone_size: many
cdr3_aa: CSVAATGVDQPQHF

v_call: TRBV20-1
d_call: NA
j_call: TRBJ1-5
clone_size: many
cdr3_aa: CSARDPEKGLGGNQPQHF

v_call: TRBV24-1
d_call: NA
j_call: TRBJ2-5
clone_size: many
cdr3_aa: CATSDFGITGKETQYF

v_call: TRBV29-1
d_call: TRBD1
j_call: TRBJ2-6
clone_size: many
cdr3_aa: CSVEDHRDSAPGANVLTF

v_call: TRBV4-1
d_call: NA
j_call: TRBJ1-2
clone_size: many
cdr3_aa: CASSQVPPNYGYTF

v_call: TRBV20-1
d_call: TRBD2
j_call: TRBJ2-2
clone_size: many
cdr3_aa: CSAAGTSEPGELFF